This T cell receptor (beta chain) is from a study of shared clonotypes between healthy human individuals. Regarding this clone: The antigen remains unidentified.

Notes on the study in general: Researchers sampled only blood; tissue repertoires likely differ.

Trimming pared 4 bases from V and 5 bases from J, leaving 22 bases between. Germline V gene sequence: CDR1 SGHRS, CDR2 YFSETQ. This CDR3 has 17 amino acids. Naive CD8 cells lacked CD45RO and underwent positive selection for CCR7, leaving out terminally differentiated effector memory CD45RA+ cells. Investigators spread the genomic DNA of each subset evenly over several immunoSEQ plates. Sequenced by immunoSEQ multiplex PCR; TCRdb stores in-frame clones only, minus some. The table has about 2.2 million clones, about 93% seen once. The sequenced sample was naive CD8+ T cells from PBMCs. J is TRBJ2-1 and V is TRBV5-1, with TRBD2 as a possible D gene (5 bases). This TCR was sampled from a man younger than 35 in good health. Some clones in this sample may be carry-over from other donors' samples. This CDR3 reads CASSPWTDKGPNNEQFF. The CDR3 nucleotides read TGCGCCAGCAGCCCCTGGACTGACAAAGGCCCAAACAATGAGCAGTTCTTC.